This passage covers 16 T cell receptor beta chains from one sample sequenced in a study of cytomegalovirus exposure and HLA in healthy donors. PCR used 60 Vbeta primers and 13 Jbeta primers. Profiled with immunoSEQ multiplex PCR; TCRdb holds only in-frame clones, not every one. This table has roughly 130,000 clones, around 70% appearing once. Sequenced input: PBMCs. Receptors originate from a woman between 40 and 50 years old in good health and CMV-seropositive.

This clone was seen more than once but under ten times. The rearrangement uses TRBV7-9 and TRBJ2-4; D is unresolved. Trimming shortened V by 1 base and J by 3 bases, and 10 bases separated the two germline ends. This CDR3 has 15 residues. Germline V gene sequence: CDR1 SEHNR, CDR2 FQNEAQ (reference sequence). The CDR3, as DNA: TGTGCCAGCAGCTTAGAGACATCGCTCAAAAACATTCAGTACTTC. It is translated as CASSLETSLKNIQYF.

The rearrangement links TRBV5-6 to TRBJ1-2; TRBD1 aligns across 7 bases. This CDR3 contains 13 residues. Germline V gives CDR1 SGHDT, CDR2 YYEEEE. Trimming at V came to 4 bases and at J to 6 bases, leaving 6 bases not matched to a gene. CDR3 bases: TGTGCCAGCAGCCGACAGGGAATGGATGGCTACACCTTC. Protein product: CASSRQGMDGYTF.

The chain couples TRBV15 to TRBJ2-7; D is unresolved. Per the germline V gene, CDR1 is LNHNV and CDR2 is YYDKDF (reference sequence). The CDR3 has 11 residues. Deletions cut 6 bases from V and 0 bases from J, with 3 bases between. CDR3 protein: CATSNSYEQYF. The CDR3 region has the DNA TGTGCCACCAGTAACTCCTACGAGCAGTACTTC.

The chain employs TRBV7-6 and TRBJ1-1; tentative D call: TRBD1 (5 bases). The V gene's germline CDR1 is SGHVS and CDR2 FNYEAQ. V dropped 1 base and J dropped 2 bases, with 8 bases sitting between them. CDR3 length: 14 residues. In DNA, the CDR3 is TGTGCCAGCAGCTTAGGCGACAGAAACACTGAAGCTTTCTTT. Amino acid sequence: CASSLGDRNTEAFF.

The gene calls are TRBV7-9 and TRBJ2-2; possible D gene TRBD1, 6 bases. This CDR3 region has 15 residues. The V end was cut by 7 bases, the J end by 0 bases, with 12 bases between. Germline V gene lookup returns CDR1 SEHNR and CDR2 FQNEAQ (reference sequence). This CDR3 reads CASTQPGANTGELFF. CDR3 sequence (DNA): TGTGCCAGCACCCAACCAGGGGCGAACACCGGGGAGCTGTTTTTT.

This chain uses TRBV29-1 with TRBJ1-1; TRBD1 might be the D (5 bases). Germline V gives CDR1 SQVTM, CDR2 ANQGSEA. CDR3 size: 14 residues. Trimming left V 7 bases short and J 5 bases short, with 20 bases between. The CDR3 DNA is TGCAGCGCGACGGTGGGTCAGGGAGGAACTGAAGCTTTCTTT. Protein: CSATVGQGGTEAFF.

The V gene is TRBV23-1, the J gene TRBJ2-3, with 11 bases that match TRBD2. TRBV23-1 is an open reading frame, and its role is uncertain. This CDR3 contains 19 residues. V was clipped by 0 bases and J by 0 bases; unmatched bases: 8. The CDR3 nucleotides are TGCGCCAGCAGTCAATCTGCTAGCGGGGGGACCCCTAGCACAGATACGCAGTATTTT. It encodes CASSQSASGGTPSTDTQYF.

V is TRBV28 and J is TRBJ1-4, with D possibly being TRBD1 (5 bases). Germline V gene lookup returns CDR1 MDHEN and CDR2 SYDVKM. V shed 2 bases and J shed 2 bases, with 9 bases lying between them. The CDR3 runs 15 residues. The CDR3 reads CASSLIQGTNEKLFF. CDR3 coding DNA: TGTGCCAGCAGTTTAATCCAGGGCACTAATGAAAAACTGTTTTTT.

This clone was counted between two and nine times. The gene calls are TRBV5-1 and TRBJ2-5, with 8 bases lining up with TRBD1. The CDR3 is 15 amino acids. Germline V gene lookup returns CDR1 SGHRS and CDR2 YFSETQ. V was pared by 4 bases and J by 4 bases, with 9 bases of the junction left unmatched. CDR3 nucleotides: TGCGCCAGCAGCGGAATGACAGGGGCGACAGAGACCCAGTACTTC. Translated, it gives CASSGMTGATETQYF.

The chain employs TRBV27 and TRBJ1-1; a weak D match, TRBD1 (5 bases). V lost 6 bases and J 2 bases, leaving 13 bases between the germline ends. The length of the CDR3 is 14 residues. Per the germline V gene, CDR1 is MNHEY and CDR2 is SMNVEV (reference sequence). In DNA, the CDR3 is TGTGCCAGCAGCCCAGGGTATTTTAACACTGAAGCTTTCTTT. This translates into CASSPGYFNTEAFF.

This clone appeared a single time. J is TRBJ2-7 and V is TRBV7-8; 9 bases map to TRBD1. Trimming at V came to 5 bases and at J to 3 bases, leaving 8 bases not matched to a gene. Germline values: CDR1 SGHVS, CDR2 FQNEAQ. This CDR3 is built from 15 residues. The CDR3 nucleotides read TGTGCCAGCAGCCCCCGGACAGGGGACTACTACGAGCAGTACTTC. Protein product: CASSPRTGDYYEQYF.

The chain joins TRBV7-2 to TRBJ2-7; the D gene is possibly TRBD2 (6 bases). The CDR3 spans 16 residues. CDR1 and CDR2 from the germline V gene are SGHTA and FQGNSA. The ends were cut back, 5 bases at V and 0 bases at J, with 17 bases in the middle. Here the CDR3 reads CASSRRSAGGSYEQYF. CDR3 nucleotides: TGTGCCAGCAGCCGACGGTCCGCCGGGGGCTCCTACGAGCAGTACTTC.

This chain links TRBV7-2 with TRBJ2-7; TRBD1 agrees at 8 bases. J lost 6 bases, V lost 7 bases, and 14 bases had no gene match. This CDR3 spans 15 amino acids. Germline assignment: CDR1 SGHTA and CDR2 FQGNSA. CDR3 region: CASTFARTGSPEQYF. DNA of the CDR3: TGTGCCAGCACCTTCGCTCGGACAGGGAGCCCCGAGCAGTACTTC. Based on the CDR3 plus reference TRBV7-2 and TRBJ2-7, the full variable domain is GAGVSQSPSNKVTEKGKDVELRCDPISGHTALYWYRQSLGQGLEFLIYFQGNSAPDKSGLPSDRFSAERTGGSVSTLTIQRTQQEDSAVYLCASTFARTGSPEQYFGPGTRLTVT.

The sample holds one count of this clone. The chain couples TRBV11-3 to TRBJ2-1, with D possibly matching TRBD2 (6 bases). The CDR3 has 14 amino acids. V was shortened by 1 base and J by 10 bases, with 14 bases between the two germline ends. The germline V gene encodes CDR1 SGHNT and CDR2 YENEEA. DNA of the CDR3: TGTGCCAGCAGCTTAGGCCATAGCGGCCGGGAGCAGTTCTTC. Translated, it gives CASSLGHSGREQFF. Supplemented by reference TRBV11-3 and TRBJ2-1, the full variable domain reads EAGVVQSPRYKIIEKKQPVAFWCNPISGHNTLYWYLQNLGQGPELLIRYENEEAVDDSQLPKDRFSAERLKGVDSTLKIQPAELGDSAVYLCASSLGHSGREQFFGPGTRLTVL.

The V and J genes are TRBV9 and TRBJ1-1, with a weak D call TRBD1 (5 bases). CDR3 length: 14 amino acids. Germline CDR1 SGDLS, CDR2 YYNGEE. V was trimmed by 4 bases and J by 1 base, leaving 11 bases between them. The CDR3 coding sequence is TGTGCCAGCAGCTCGGGGGTTCAGAACACTGAAGCTTTCTTT. The encoded protein is CASSSGVQNTEAFF.

Concerning this clone itself: Other DNA sequences from this sample encode an identical CDR3 as well. This sequence joins TRBV5-1 and TRBJ1-1, with D possibly TRBD1 on 6 matching bases. V lost 0 bases and J 2 bases, leaving 8 bases between the germline ends. The CDR3 is made up of 14 amino acids. Germline lookup yields CDR1 SGHRS and CDR2 YFSETQ. DNA for the CDR3: TGCGCCAGCAGCTTGGTAGGGGGTAACACTGAAGCTTTCTTT. It yields the protein CASSLVGGNTEAFF.